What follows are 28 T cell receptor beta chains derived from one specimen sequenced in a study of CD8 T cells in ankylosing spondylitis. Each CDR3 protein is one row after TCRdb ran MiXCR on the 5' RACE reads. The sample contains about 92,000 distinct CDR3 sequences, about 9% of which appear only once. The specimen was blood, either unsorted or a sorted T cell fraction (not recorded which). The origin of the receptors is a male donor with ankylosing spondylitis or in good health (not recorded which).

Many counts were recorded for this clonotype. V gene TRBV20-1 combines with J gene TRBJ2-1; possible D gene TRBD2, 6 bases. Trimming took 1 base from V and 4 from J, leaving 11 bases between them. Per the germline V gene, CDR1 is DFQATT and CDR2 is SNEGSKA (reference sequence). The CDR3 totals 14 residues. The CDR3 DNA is TGCAGTGCTAGAGGGGGACTCGATTACAATGAGCAGTTCTTC. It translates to CSARGGLDYNEQFF.

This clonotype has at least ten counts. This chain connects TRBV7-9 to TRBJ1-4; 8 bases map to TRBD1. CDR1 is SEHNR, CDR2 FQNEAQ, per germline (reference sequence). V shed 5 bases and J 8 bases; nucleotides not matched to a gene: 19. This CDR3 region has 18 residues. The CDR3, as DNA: TGTGCCAGCAGCACGCCCATTAGGGTATCGGCAGGGGGCGAAAAACTGTTTTTT. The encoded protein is CASSTPIRVSAGGEKLFF.

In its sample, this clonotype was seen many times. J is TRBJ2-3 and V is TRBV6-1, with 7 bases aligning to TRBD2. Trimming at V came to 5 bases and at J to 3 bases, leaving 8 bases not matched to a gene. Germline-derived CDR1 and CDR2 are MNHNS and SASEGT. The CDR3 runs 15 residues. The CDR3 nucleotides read TGTGCCAGCAGTCGAGCGGGGAGCCCTACAGATACGCAGTATTTT. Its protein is CASSRAGSPTDTQYF.

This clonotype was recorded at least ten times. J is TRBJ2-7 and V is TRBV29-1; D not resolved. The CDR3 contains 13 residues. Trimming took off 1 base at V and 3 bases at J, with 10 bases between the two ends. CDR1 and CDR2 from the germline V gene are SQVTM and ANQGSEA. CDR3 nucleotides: TGCAGCGTTGAAGTCCCCGGCAGCTACGAGCAGTACTTC. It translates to CSVEVPGSYEQYF.

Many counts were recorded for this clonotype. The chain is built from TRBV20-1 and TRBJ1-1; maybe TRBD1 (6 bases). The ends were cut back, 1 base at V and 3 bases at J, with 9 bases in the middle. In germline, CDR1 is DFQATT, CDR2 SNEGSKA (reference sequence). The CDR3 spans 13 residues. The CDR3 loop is CSARGGRHTEAFF. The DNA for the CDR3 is TGCAGTGCTAGAGGGGGGCGCCACACTGAAGCTTTCTTT.

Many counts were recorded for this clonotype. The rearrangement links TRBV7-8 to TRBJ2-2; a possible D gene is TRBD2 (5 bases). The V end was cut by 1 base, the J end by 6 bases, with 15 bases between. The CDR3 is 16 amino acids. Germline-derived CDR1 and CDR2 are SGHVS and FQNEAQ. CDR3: CASSLVASSVSGELFF. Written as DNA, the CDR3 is TGTGCCAGCAGCTTAGTGGCTAGCTCGGTTTCCGGGGAGCTGTTTTTT.

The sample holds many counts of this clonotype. CDR3 sequence reads: CSARGGGLTTEQYF. The CDR3 DNA reads TGCAGTGCTAGAGGAGGGGGCCTAACAACTGAGCAGTACTTC. The J gene is TRBJ2-7, the V gene TRBV20-1, with 7 bases identical to TRBD1. V gave up 1 base and J gave up 7 bases; unmatched junction bases: 10. The germline V gene encodes CDR1 DFQATT and CDR2 SNEGSKA (reference sequence). There are 14 residues in the CDR3.

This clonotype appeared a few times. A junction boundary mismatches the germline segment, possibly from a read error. The CDR3 sequence is CASRPGTSGGAYTQYF. CDR3 sequence (DNA): TGTGCCAGCAGACCGGGGACTAGCGGGGGGGCGTATACTCAGTATTTT. The J gene is TRBJ2-3, the V gene TRBV7-9, with 16 bases aligning to TRBD2. In germline, CDR1 is SEHNR, CDR2 FQNEAQ (reference sequence). CDR3 length equals 16 residues.

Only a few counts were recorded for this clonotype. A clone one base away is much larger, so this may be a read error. CDR3 nucleotides: TGTGCCAGCATCAGCTCTGGGGCCAACGTCCTGACTTTC. This translates into CASISSGANVLTF. This chain uses TRBV28 with TRBJ2-6, with D hard to call. In germline, CDR1 is MDHEN, CDR2 SYDVKM. V lost 7 bases to trimming and J lost 0 bases, with 4 bases between them. This CDR3 is built from 13 residues.

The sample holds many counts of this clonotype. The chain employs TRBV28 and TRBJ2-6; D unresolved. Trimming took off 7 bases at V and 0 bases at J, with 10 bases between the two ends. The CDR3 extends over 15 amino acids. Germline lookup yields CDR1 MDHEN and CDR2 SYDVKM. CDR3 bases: TGTGCCAGCATGACTGCGAGCTCTGGGGCCAACGTCCTGACTTTC. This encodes CASMTASSGANVLTF.

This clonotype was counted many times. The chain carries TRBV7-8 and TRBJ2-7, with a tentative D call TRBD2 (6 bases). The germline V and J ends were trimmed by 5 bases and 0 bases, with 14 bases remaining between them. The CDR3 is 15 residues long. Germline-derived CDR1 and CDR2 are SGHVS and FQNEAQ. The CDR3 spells CASSPVAGNSYEQYF. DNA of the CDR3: TGTGCCAGCAGCCCTGTGGCGGGGAACTCCTACGAGCAGTACTTC.

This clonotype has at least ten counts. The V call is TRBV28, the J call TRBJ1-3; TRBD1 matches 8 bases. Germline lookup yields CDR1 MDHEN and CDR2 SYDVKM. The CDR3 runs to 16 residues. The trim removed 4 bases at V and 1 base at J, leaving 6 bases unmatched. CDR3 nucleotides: TGTGCCAGCAGTTCCCTTACAGGGGGATCTGGAAACACCATATATTTT. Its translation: CASSSLTGGSGNTIYF.

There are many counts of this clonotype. CDR3 region: CASSLAGSGGAETQYF. Here the CDR3 DNA reads TGTGCCAGCAGCTTAGCGGGGTCCGGGGGGGCGGAGACCCAGTACTTC. The J gene is TRBJ2-5, the V gene TRBV7-6; 8 nucleotides agree with TRBD2. V shed 0 bases and J 5 bases; nucleotides not matched to a gene: 8. In germline, CDR1 is SGHVS, CDR2 FNYEAQ. CDR3 size: 16 residues.

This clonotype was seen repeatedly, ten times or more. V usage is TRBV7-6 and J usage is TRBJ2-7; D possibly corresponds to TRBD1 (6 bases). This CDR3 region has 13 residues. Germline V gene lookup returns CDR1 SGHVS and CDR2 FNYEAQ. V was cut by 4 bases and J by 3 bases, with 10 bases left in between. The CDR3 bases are TGTGCCAGCAGCTCCCAGGGGAGCTACGAGCAGTACTTC. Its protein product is CASSSQGSYEQYF.

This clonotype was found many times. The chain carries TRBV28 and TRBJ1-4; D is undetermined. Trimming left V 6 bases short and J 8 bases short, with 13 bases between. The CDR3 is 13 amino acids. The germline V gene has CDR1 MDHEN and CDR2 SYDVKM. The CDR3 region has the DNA TGTGCCAGCAGCGGAACATTGAGGGAAAAACTGTTTTTT. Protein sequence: CASSGTLREKLFF.

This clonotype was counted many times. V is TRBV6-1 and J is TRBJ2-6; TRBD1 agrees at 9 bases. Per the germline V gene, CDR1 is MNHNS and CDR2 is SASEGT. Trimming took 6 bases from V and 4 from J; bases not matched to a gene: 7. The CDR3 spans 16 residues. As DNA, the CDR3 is TGTGCCAGCAGGCAACAGGGGGCGTCGGGGGCCAACGTCCTGACTTTC. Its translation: CASRQQGASGANVLTF.

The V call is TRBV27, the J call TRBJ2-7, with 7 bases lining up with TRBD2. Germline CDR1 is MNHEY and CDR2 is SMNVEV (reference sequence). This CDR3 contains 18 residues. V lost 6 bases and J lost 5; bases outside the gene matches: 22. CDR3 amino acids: CASSHYSSTSKSPHEQYF. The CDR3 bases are TGTGCCAGCAGCCACTACTCGTCGACTAGCAAGTCCCCCCACGAGCAGTACTTC.

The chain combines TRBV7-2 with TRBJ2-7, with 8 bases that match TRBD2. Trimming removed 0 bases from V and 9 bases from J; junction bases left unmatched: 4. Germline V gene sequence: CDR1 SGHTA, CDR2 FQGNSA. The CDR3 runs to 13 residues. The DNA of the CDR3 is TGTGCCAGCAGCTTAGCGGGGAGCGGGGGGCAGTACTTC. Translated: CASSLAGSGGQYF.

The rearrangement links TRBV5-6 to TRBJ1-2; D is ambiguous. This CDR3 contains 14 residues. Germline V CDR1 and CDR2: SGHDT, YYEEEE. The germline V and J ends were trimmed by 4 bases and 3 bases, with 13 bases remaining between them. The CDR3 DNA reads TGTGCCAGCAGCCCCGGGCCAGGTGACTATGGCTACACCTTC. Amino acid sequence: CASSPGPGDYGYTF.

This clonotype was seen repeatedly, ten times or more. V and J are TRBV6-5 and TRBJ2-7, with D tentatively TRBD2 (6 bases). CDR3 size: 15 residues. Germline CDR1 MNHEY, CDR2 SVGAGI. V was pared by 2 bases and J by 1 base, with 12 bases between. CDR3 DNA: TGTGCCAGCAGTTACGATTGGGGGGAATCCTACGAGCAGTACTTC. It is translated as CASSYDWGESYEQYF.

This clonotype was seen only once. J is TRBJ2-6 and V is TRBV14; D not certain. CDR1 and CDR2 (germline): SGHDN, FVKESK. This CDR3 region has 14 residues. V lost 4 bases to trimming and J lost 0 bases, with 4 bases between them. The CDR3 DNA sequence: TGTGCCAGCAGCCGAACCTCTGGGGCCAACGTCCTGACTTTC. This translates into CASSRTSGANVLTF.

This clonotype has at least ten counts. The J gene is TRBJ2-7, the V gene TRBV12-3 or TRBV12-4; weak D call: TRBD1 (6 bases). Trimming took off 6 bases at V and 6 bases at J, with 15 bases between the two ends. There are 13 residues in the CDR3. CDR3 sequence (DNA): TGTGCCAGCAGGGGAACAGGGATCAGCGAGCAGTACTTC. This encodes CASRGTGISEQYF.

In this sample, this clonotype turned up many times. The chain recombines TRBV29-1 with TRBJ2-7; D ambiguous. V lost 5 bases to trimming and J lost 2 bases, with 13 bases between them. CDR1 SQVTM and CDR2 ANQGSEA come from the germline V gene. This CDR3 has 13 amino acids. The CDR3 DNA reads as TGCAGCGTTTTTGGATCTTTTACCTACGAGCAGTACTTC. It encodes CSVFGSFTYEQYF.

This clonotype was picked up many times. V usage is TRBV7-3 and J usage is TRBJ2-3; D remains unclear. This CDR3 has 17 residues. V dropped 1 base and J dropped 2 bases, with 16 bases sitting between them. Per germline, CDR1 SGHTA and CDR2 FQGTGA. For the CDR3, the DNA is TGTGCCAGCAGCTTAATAGGACCCAACATAACCACAGATACGCAGTATTTT. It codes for CASSLIGPNITTDTQYF.

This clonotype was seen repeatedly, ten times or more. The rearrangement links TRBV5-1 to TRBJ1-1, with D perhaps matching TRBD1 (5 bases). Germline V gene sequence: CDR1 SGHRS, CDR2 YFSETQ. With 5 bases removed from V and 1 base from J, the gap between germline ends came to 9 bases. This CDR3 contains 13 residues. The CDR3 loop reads CASSPGPNTEAFF. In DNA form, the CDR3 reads TGCGCCAGCAGTCCGGGACCGAACACTGAAGCTTTCTTT.

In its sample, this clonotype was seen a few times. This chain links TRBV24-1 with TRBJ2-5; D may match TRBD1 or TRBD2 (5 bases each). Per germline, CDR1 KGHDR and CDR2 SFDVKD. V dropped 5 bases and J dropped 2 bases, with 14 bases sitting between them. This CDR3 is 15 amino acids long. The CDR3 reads CATSAQRDGQETQYF. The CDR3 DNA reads TGTGCCACCAGTGCCCAACGGGACGGACAAGAGACCCAGTACTTC.

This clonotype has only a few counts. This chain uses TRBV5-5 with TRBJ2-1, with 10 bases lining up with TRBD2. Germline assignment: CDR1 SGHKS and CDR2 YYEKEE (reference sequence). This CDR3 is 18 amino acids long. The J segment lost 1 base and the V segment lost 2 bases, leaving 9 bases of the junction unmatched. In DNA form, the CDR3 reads TGTGCCAGCAGCTTTCGGGCAGCGGGGGGGACTTCCTACAATGAGCAGTTCTTC. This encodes CASSFRAAGGTSYNEQFF.

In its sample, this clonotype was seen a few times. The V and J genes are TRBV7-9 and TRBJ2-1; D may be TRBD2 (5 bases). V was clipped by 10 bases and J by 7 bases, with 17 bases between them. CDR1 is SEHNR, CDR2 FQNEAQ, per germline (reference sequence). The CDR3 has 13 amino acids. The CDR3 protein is CAILLEGSNEQFF. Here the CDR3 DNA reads TGTGCCATTCTACTAGAAGGGTCGAATGAGCAGTTCTTC.